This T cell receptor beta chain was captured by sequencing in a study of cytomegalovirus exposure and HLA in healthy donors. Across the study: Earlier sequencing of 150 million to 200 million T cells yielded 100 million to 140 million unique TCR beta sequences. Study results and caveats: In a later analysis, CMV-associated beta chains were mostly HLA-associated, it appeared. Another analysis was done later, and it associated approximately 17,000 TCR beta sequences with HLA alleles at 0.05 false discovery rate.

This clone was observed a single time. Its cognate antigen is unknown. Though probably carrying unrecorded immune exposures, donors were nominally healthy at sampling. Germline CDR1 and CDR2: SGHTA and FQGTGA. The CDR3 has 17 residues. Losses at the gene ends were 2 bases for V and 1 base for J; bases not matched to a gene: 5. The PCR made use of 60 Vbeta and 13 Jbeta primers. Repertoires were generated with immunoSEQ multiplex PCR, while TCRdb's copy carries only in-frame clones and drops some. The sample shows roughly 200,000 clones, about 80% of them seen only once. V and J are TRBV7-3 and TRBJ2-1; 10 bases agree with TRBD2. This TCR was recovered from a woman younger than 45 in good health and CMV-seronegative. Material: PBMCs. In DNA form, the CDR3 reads TGTGCCAGCAGCTTAGGAGCGGGGGGGTTTTCCTACAATGAGCAGTTCTTC. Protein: CASSLGAGGFSYNEQFF. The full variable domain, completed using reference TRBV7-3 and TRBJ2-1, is GAGVSQTPSNKVTEKGKYVELRCDPISGHTALYWYRQSLGQGPEFLIYFQGTGAADDSGLPNDRFFAVRPEGSVSTLKIQRTERGDSAVYLCASSLGAGGFSYNEQFFGPGTRLTVL.